This T cell receptor (beta chain) was observed in a study of shared clonotypes between healthy human individuals. Clones were read by immunoSEQ multiplex PCR, and TCRdb kept only the in-frame ones, dropping some. In the table there are over 2 million clones, approximately 95% of which are singletons. Donors comprised only Caucasian adults living in Nashville, Tennessee. CDR1 and CDR2 (germline): SGHTA, FQGNSA. The V gene lost 5 bases and the J gene lost 5 bases, with 16 bases spanning the gap. The CDR3 is 14 amino acids. This chain connects TRBV7-2 to TRBJ2-7; no definite D call. The receptor comes from a young man in good health. Material for sequencing was naive CD4+ T cells sorted from blood. Subset: CD45RA+ positively selected. CDR3 in DNA: TGTGCCAGCAGCATCCGGGCCCCCCGAGACGAGCAGTACTTC. Protein product: CASSIRAPRDEQYF.